This TCR beta chain was captured by sequencing in a study of T-cell memory formation after mild COVID-19. MiXCR, run by TCRdb on the 5' RACE reads, gives a single entry per CDR3 protein. The profile shows about 130,000 distinct CDR3 sequences, around a sixth of them singletons. Germline values: CDR1 LNHDA, CDR2 SQIVND (reference sequence). The CDR3 runs 16 residues. V was pared by 6 bases and J by 3 bases, with 21 bases between. This receptor was identified in an adult woman who had mild COVID-19 (a few samples of this study predate the infection). Cell type and time point are not known. Source material: PBMCs or a T cell subset sorted from them (not recorded which). The chain links TRBV19 to TRBJ2-7; D uncertain. DNA for the CDR3: TGTGCCAGTAGCTGGGGTCGGCTGGGTTCGGGCTACGAGCAGTACTTC. Its translation is CASSWGRLGSGYEQYF.